A single sample gave rise to the 2 T cell receptor beta chains below, sequenced in a study of cytomegalovirus exposure and HLA in healthy donors. It was with 60 Vbeta and 13 Jbeta primers that the PCR ran. Sequenced by immunoSEQ multiplex PCR; TCRdb stores in-frame clones only, minus some. In the table there are about 140,000 clones, around three fifths of which are singletons. The sequenced material came from PBMCs. The receptors were gathered from a male donor in good health and CMV-seronegative.

The chain joins TRBV25-1 to TRBJ1-4; D gene unclear. The V and J ends lost 4 bases and 4 bases respectively, with 13 bases between them. Germline V gene sequence: CDR1 MGHDK, CDR2 SYGVNS. The CDR3 spans 15 residues. The CDR3 DNA sequence: TGTGCCAGCAGTGGATTAACTGGAGTTAATGAAAAACTGTTTTTT. Amino acids: CASSGLTGVNEKLFF.

The rearrangement uses TRBV7-2 and TRBJ1-2; the D gene is possibly TRBD1 (6 bases). Trimming stripped 0 bases from V and 1 base from J, with 12 bases between. Germline-derived CDR1 and CDR2 are SGHTA and FQGNSA. The CDR3 length is 16 residues. The CDR3 DNA sequence: TGTGCCAGCAGCTTAGCGAACGGGGGGCTTAACTATGGCTACACCTTC. Amino acid sequence: CASSLANGGLNYGYTF.